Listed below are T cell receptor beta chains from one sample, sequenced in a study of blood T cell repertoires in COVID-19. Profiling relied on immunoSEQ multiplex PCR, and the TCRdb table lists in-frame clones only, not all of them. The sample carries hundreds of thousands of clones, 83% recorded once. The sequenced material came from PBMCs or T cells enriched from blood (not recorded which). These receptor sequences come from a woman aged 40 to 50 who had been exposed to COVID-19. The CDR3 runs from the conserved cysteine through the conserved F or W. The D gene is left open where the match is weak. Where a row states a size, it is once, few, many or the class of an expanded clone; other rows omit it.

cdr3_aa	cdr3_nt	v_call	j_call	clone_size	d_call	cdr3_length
CASSWATEAFF	TGTGCCAGCAGTTGGGCCACTGAAGCTTTCTTT	TRBV2	TRBJ1-1	NA	NA	11
CASSLNFPNYGYTF	TGTGCCAGCAGCTTGAATTTCCCGAACTATGGCTACACCTTC	TRBV5-4	TRBJ1-2	NA	NA	14
CASSQISGGVGNTIYF	TGTGCCAGCAGCCAGATATCAGGGGGAGTTGGAAACACCATATATTTT	TRBV28	TRBJ1-3	few	TRBD1	16
CASSSLQGVYNEQFF	TGTGCCAGCAGCTCCCTCCAGGGGGTATACAATGAGCAGTTCTTC	TRBV11-2	TRBJ2-1	NA	TRBD1	15
CASSYSRQGAGGYTF	TGTGCCAGCAGTTACTCCCGACAGGGGGCCGGCGGCTACACCTTC	TRBV6-5	TRBJ1-2	NA	TRBD1	15
CASSPQETGVRTF	TGTGCCAGCTCACCCCAGGAGACAGGGGTCCGCACCTTC	TRBV19	TRBJ1-2	NA	TRBD1	13
CASSSIAGVFNEQFF	TGCGCCAGCAGCTCTATAGCGGGGGTGTTCAATGAGCAGTTCTTC	TRBV5-1	TRBJ2-1	NA	TRBD2	15
CASSLDPGGAEQYF	TGCGCCAGCAGCTTGGATCCGGGGGGCGCCGAGCAGTACTTC	TRBV5-1	TRBJ2-7	NA	NA	14
CASSQGQGLLSNQPQHF	TGTGCCAGCTCACAAGGACAGGGGCTACTTAGCAATCAGCCCCAGCATTTT	TRBV18	TRBJ1-5	NA	TRBD1	17
CATSDLQPGTGYGYTF	TGTGCCACCAGTGATTTGCAACCCGGGACAGGTTATGGCTACACCTTC	TRBV24-1	TRBJ1-2	NA	TRBD1	16
CASSLDGQGARETQYF	TGCGCCAGCAGCTTGGACGGACAGGGGGCTAGGGAGACCCAGTACTTC	TRBV5-1	TRBJ2-5	NA	TRBD1	16
CASSLPGTGHYTEAFF	TGTGCCAGCAGTCTCCCCGGGACAGGACATTACACTGAAGCTTTCTTT	TRBV28	TRBJ1-1	NA	TRBD1	16
CASSLGGTVYDYTF	TGTGCCAGCAGCTTGGGAGGGACAGTCTACGACTACACCTTC	TRBV5-8	TRBJ1-2	NA	TRBD1	14
CASSTPGQGPSPLHF	TGTGCCAGTAGTACTCCGGGACAGGGACCTTCACCCCTCCACTTT	TRBV19	TRBJ1-6	few	TRBD1	15
CASRLARGGGEQYF	TGTGCCAGCAGACTAGCGCGGGGGGGCGGCGAGCAGTACTTC	TRBV7-9	TRBJ2-7	NA	TRBD2	14
CASSPPSGGFGETQYF	TGTGCCAGCAGCCCGCCGAGCGGGGGGTTCGGGGAGACCCAGTACTTC	TRBV7-2	TRBJ2-5	once	TRBD2	16
CASSLSRNYGYTF	TGCGCCAGCAGCTTGTCACGGAACTATGGCTACACCTTC	TRBV5-1	TRBJ1-2	NA	NA	13
CASSATAYEQYF	TGTGCCAGCTCAGCTACAGCCTACGAGCAGTACTTC	TRBV18	TRBJ2-7	NA	NA	12
CASSQVTGGYQPQHF	TGCGCCAGCAGCCAGGTAACAGGGGGCTATCAGCCCCAGCATTTT	TRBV4-1	TRBJ1-5	NA	TRBD1	15
CASSQDRILTGELFF	TGTGCCAGTAGTCAAGACAGAATTCTCACCGGGGAGCTGTTTTTT	TRBV19	TRBJ2-2	NA	NA	15
CASSSLAGEIYEQYF	TGTGCCAGCAGTAGTTTAGCGGGGGAGATTTACGAGCAGTACTTC	TRBV2	TRBJ2-7	NA	TRBD2	15
CASSFRVRQMNTEAFF	TGTGCCAGCAGTTTTCGCGTCAGACAGATGAACACTGAAGCTTTCTTT	TRBV28	TRBJ1-1	NA	NA	16
CASSLTPGSGPKFF	TGCGCCAGCAGCTTGACCCCGGGATCCGGACCTAAATTTTTT	TRBV5-1	TRBJ1-4	NA	NA	14
CASTSNDRGEQYF	TGTGCCAGCACGTCCAATGACAGGGGCGAGCAGTACTTC	TRBV7-2	TRBJ2-7	NA	TRBD1	13
CASSPHPGPGGPNTGELFF	TGCGCCAGCAGCCCCCACCCTGGGCCGGGGGGGCCGAACACCGGGGAGCTGTTTTTT	TRBV5-1	TRBJ2-2	NA	TRBD2	19
CATSSQGLSYGYTF	TGTGCCACCAGCTCACAGGGATTGAGCTATGGCTACACCTTC	TRBV24-1	TRBJ1-2	NA	NA	14
CASSPGTGVSGANVLTF	TGCGCCAGCAGCCCCGGGACAGGGGTTTCAGGGGCCAACGTCCTGACTTTC	TRBV4-1	TRBJ2-6	NA	TRBD1	17
CASSYQGANQPQHF	TGTGCCAGCTCGTACCAGGGGGCAAATCAGCCCCAGCATTTT	TRBV18	TRBJ1-5	few	TRBD1	14
CASSDSSYEQYF	TGTGCCAGCAGCGACAGCTCCTACGAGCAGTACTTC	TRBV11-2	TRBJ2-7	once	NA	12
CASSIPGQPQHF	TGTGCCAGTAGTATTCCCGGGCAGCCCCAGCATTTT	TRBV19	TRBJ1-5	NA	NA	12
CASSQGQENTEAFF	TGTGCCAGCTCACAGGGACAGGAGAACACTGAAGCTTTCTTT	TRBV18	TRBJ1-1	NA	TRBD1	14
CASTSGTSIMDEQFF	TGCGCCAGCACTTCCGGGACTAGCATCATGGATGAGCAGTTCTTC	TRBV10-2	TRBJ2-1	NA	TRBD2	15
CASSSTGTTGELFF	TGTGCCAGCAGCTCGACAGGGACCACCGGGGAGCTGTTTTTT	TRBV5-6	TRBJ2-2	NA	TRBD1	14
CASSLAGTGSYEQYF	TGTGCCAGCAGTTTAGCCGGGACAGGGTCTTACGAGCAGTACTTC	TRBV27	TRBJ2-7	NA	TRBD1	15
CAWSVSGRSEAFF	TGTGCCTGGAGTGTATCGGGGAGAAGTGAAGCTTTCTTT	TRBV30	TRBJ1-1	NA	NA	13
CASSTQQGNSNQPQHF	TGTGCCAGCAGCACCCAACAGGGGAATAGCAATCAGCCCCAGCATTTT	TRBV21-1	TRBJ1-5	once	NA	16
CASSPGQGPILTDTQYF	TGCGCCAGCAGCCCTGGACAGGGGCCTATCCTCACAGATACGCAGTATTTT	TRBV4-1	TRBJ2-3	NA	TRBD1	17
CASSFSRTTEAFF	TGTGCCAGCAGTTTTTCCCGGACAACTGAAGCTTTCTTT	TRBV12-3/TRBV12-4	TRBJ1-1	once	NA	13
CASLEGYRDRNTEAFF	TGTGCCAGCCTCGAGGGGTACAGGGATCGCAACACTGAAGCTTTCTTT	TRBV2	TRBJ1-1	NA	NA	16
CASSRRTGAYEQYF	TGTGCCAGCAGCAGAAGGACAGGTGCCTACGAGCAGTACTTC	TRBV2	TRBJ2-7	NA	TRBD1	14
CASSPSWGESSPLHF	TGTGCCAGCTCACCCAGTTGGGGGGAGAGCTCACCCCTCCACTTT	TRBV18	TRBJ1-6	NA	NA	15
CASSPAGAGGYTF	TGTGCCAGTAGTCCCGCCGGCGCGGGAGGCTACACCTTC	TRBV19	TRBJ1-2	NA	NA	13